This TCR beta chain is from a study of blood T cell repertoires in COVID-19. As for the study in general: The origin of the acute and convalescent COVID-19 samples was the United States, Italy and Spain. T cells, B-cell-depleted T cells, or PBMCs provided the cDNA or gDNA that served as material.

As originally analysed: Amplifying reference gene primers gave estimates of nucleated cell counts. Method: immunoSEQ multiplex PCR; TCRdb's copy keeps in-frame clones and lacks some. V and J calls and clone size are given by that table; D and trimming were obtained from the DNA. The table includes 200,000 to 250,000 clones, approximately 86% detected once. After removal of 2 bases from V and 5 bases from J, the junction contained 6 bases not matched to a gene. This CDR3 is built from 14 residues. In germline, CDR1 is SGHRS, CDR2 YFSETQ. What was sequenced was peripheral blood. The chain combines TRBV5-1 with TRBJ1-1; 7 bases agree with TRBD1. This TCR derives from a woman aged 30 to 39 who had recovered from COVID-19. The CDR3 nucleotides are TGCGCCAGCAGCTTCGGGACAGAAACAACTGAAGCTTTCTTT. Residues: CASSFGTETTEAFF.